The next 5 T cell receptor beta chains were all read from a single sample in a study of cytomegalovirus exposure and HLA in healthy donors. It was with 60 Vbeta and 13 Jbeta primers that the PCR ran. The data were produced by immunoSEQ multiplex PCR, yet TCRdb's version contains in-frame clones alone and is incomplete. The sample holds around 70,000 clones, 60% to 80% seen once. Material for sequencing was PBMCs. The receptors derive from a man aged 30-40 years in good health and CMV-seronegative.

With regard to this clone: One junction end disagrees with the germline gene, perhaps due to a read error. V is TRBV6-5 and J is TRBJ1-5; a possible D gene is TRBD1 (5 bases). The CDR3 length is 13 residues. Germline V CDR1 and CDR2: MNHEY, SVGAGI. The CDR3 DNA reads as TGTGCCAGCAGTCCAGGGTACAATCGGCCCCAGCATTTT. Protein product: CASSPGYNRPQHF.

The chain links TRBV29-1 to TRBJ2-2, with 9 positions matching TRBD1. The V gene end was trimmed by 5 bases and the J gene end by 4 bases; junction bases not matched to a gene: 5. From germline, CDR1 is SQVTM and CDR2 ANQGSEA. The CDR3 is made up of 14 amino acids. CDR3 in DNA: TGCAGCGTTCCCCGGGACAGGGTCACCGGGGAGCTGTTTTTT. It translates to CSVPRDRVTGELFF.

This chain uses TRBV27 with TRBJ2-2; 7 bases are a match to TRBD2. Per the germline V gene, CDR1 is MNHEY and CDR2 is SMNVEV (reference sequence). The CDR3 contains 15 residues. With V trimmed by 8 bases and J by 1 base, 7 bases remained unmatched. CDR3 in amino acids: CASGGWGGNTGELFF. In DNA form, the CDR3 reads TGTGCCAGCGGGGGGTGGGGGGGGAACACCGGGGAGCTGTTTTTT.

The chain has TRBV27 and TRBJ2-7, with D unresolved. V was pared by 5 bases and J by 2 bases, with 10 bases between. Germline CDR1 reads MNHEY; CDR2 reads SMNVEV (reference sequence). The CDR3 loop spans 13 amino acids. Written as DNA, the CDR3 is TGTGCCAGCAGTCAAACCACTACCTACGAGCAGTACTTC. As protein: CASSQTTTYEQYF.

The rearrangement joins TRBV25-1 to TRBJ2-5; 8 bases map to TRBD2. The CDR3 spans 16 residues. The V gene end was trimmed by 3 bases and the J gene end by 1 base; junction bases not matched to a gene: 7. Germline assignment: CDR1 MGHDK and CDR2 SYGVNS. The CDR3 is CASSDGSSGFQETQYF. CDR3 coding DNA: TGTGCCAGCAGTGATGGGTCTAGCGGGTTCCAAGAGACCCAGTACTTC.